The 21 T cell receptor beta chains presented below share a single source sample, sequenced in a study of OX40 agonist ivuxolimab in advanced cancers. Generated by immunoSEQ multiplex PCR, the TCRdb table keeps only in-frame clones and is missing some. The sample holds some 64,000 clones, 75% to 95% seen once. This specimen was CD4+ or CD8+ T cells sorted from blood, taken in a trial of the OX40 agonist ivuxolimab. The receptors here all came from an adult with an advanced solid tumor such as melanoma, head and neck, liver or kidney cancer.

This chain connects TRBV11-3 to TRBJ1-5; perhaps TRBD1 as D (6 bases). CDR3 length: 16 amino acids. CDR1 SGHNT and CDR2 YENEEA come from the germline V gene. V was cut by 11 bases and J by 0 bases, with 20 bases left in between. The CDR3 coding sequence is TGTGCCCGAAAGGGCACAGGGCCGGATAGCAATCAGCCCCAGCATTTT. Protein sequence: CARKGTGPDSNQPQHF.

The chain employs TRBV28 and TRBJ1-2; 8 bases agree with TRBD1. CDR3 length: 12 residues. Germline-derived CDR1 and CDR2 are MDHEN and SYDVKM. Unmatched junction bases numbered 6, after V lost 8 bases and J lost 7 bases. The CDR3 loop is CASATGAGGYTF. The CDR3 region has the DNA TGTGCCAGCGCGACAGGGGCGGGTGGCTACACCTTC.

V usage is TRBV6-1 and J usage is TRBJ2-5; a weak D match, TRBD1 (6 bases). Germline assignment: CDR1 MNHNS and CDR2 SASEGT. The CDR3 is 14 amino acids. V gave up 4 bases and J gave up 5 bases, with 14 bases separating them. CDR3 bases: TGTGCCAGCAGTGGCCGTGGGACAAGTGAGACCCAGTACTTC. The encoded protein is CASSGRGTSETQYF.

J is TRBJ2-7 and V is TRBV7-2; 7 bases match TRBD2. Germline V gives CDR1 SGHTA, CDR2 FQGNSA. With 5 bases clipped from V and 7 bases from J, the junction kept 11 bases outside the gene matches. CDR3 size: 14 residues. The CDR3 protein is CASSTRDYAREQYF. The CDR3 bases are TGTGCCAGCAGCACTCGGGACTACGCTAGGGAGCAGTACTTC.

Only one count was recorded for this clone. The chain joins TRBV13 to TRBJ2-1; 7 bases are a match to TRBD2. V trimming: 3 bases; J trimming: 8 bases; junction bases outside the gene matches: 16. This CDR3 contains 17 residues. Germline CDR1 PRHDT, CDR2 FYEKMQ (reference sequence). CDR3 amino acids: CASSLASGTANRDEQFF. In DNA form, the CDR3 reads TGTGCCAGCAGCTTGGCCAGCGGGACCGCCAACCGGGATGAGCAGTTCTTC.

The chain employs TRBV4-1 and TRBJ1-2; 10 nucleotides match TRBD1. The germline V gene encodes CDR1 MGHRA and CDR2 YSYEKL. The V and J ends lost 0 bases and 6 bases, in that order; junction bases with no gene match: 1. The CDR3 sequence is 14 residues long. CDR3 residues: CASSQDGTGDGYTF. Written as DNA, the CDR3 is TGCGCCAGCAGCCAAGACGGGACAGGGGATGGCTACACCTTC.

The CDR3 region has the DNA TGTGCCAGCAGTGAATCGGGCGGTTCCTACGAGCAGTACTTC. Translated, it gives CASSESGGSYEQYF. The chain combines TRBV25-1 with TRBJ2-7; D remains unclear. This CDR3 comprises 14 residues. Trimming took 1 base from V and 1 from J, leaving 8 bases between them. Germline assignment: CDR1 MGHDK and CDR2 SYGVNS.

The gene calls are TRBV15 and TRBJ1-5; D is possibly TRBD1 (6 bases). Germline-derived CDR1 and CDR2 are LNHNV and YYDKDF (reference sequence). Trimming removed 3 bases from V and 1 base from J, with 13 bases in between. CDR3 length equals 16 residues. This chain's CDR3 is CATSRGDQGSNQPQHF. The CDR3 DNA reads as TGTGCCACCAGCAGGGGTGACCAGGGGAGCAATCAGCCCCAGCATTTT.

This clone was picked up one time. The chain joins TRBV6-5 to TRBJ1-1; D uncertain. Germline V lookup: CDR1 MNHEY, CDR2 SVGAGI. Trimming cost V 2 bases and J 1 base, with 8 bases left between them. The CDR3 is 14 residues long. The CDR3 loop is CASSYVPGNTEAFF. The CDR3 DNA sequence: TGTGCCAGCAGTTACGTTCCGGGGAACACTGAAGCTTTCTTT.

CDR3 sequence: CASSICEQSRANVLTF. The CDR3 DNA follows: TGTGCCAGCAGCATCTGTGAACAAAGTCGGGCCAACGTCCTGACTTTC. This sequence joins TRBV7-7 and TRBJ2-6; D gene unclear. Germline V CDR1 and CDR2: SSHAT, FNYEAQ (reference sequence). The V and J ends lost 5 bases and 5 bases respectively, with 16 bases between them. There are 16 residues in the CDR3.

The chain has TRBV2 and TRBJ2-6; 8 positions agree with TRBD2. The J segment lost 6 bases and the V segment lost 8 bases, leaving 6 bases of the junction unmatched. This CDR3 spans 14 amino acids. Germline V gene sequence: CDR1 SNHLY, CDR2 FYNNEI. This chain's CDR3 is CASPRGGAANVLTF. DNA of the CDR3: TGTGCCAGCCCTCGGGGGGGGGCGGCCAACGTCCTGACTTTC.

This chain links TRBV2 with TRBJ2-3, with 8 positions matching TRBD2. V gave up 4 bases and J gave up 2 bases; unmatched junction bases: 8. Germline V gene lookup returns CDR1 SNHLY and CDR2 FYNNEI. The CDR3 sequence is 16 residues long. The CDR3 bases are TGTGCCAGCAGTGGGATTTTTAGCGGGGCCACAGATACGCAGTATTTT. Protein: CASSGIFSGATDTQYF.

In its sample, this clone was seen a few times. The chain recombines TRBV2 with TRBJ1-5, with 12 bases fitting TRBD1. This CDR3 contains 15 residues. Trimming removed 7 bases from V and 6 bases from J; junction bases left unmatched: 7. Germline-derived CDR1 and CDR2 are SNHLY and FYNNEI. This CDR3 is CASNIGTGGSQPQHF. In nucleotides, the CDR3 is TGTGCCAGCAATATTGGGACAGGGGGCAGTCAGCCCCAGCATTTT. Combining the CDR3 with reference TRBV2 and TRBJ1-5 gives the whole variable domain EPEVTQTPSHQVTQMGQEVILRCVPISNHLYFYWYRQILGQKVEFLVSFYNNEISEKSEIFDDQFSVERPDGSNFTLKIRSTKLEDSAMYFCASNIGTGGSQPQHFGDGTRLSIL.

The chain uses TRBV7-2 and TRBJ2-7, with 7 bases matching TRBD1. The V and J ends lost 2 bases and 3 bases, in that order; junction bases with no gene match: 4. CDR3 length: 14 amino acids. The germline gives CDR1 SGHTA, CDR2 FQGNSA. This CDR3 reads CASSLSGTDYEQYF. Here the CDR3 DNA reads TGTGCCAGCAGCTTATCCGGGACAGACTACGAGCAGTACTTC.

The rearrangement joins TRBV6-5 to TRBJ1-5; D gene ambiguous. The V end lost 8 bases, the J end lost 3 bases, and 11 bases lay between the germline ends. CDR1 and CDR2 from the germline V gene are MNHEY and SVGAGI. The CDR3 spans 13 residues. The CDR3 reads CASPPGFNQPQHF. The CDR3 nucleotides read TGTGCCAGCCCCCCGGGGTTCAATCAGCCCCAGCATTTT.

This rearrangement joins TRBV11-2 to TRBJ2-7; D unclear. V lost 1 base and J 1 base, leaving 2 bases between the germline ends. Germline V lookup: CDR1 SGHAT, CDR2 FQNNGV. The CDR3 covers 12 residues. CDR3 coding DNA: TGTGCCAGCAGCTTAGGTTCCTACGAGCAGTACTTC. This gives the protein CASSLGSYEQYF.

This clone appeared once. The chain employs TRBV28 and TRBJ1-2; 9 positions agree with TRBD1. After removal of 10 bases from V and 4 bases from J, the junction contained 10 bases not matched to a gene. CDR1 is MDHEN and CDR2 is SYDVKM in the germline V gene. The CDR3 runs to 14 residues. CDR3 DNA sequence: TGTGCCACCTGGGGACAGGGCAGGGTCTATGGCTACACCTTC. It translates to CATWGQGRVYGYTF.

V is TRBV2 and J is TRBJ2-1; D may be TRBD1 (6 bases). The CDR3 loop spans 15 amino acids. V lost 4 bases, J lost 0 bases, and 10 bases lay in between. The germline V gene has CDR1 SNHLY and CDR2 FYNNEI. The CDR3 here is CASSATRGSYNEQFF. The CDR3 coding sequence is TGTGCCAGCAGTGCGACCAGGGGCTCCTACAATGAGCAGTTCTTC.

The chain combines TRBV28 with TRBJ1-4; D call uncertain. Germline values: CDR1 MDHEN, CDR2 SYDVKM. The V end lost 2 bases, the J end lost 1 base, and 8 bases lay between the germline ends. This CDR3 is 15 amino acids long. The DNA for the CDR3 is TGTGCCAGCAGTTTAGGTACTGTAACTAATGAAAAACTGTTTTTT. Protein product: CASSLGTVTNEKLFF.

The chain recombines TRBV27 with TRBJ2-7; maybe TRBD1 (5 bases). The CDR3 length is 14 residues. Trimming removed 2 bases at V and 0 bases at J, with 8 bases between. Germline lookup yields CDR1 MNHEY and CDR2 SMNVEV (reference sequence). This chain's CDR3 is CASSLAGNSYEQYF. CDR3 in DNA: TGTGCCAGCAGTTTAGCAGGGAACTCCTACGAGCAGTACTTC.

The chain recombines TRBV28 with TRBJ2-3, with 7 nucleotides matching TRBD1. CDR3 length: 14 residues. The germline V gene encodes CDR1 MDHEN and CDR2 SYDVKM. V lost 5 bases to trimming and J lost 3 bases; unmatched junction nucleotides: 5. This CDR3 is CASSHRQGTDTQYF. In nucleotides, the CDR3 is TGTGCCAGCAGTCATAGACAGGGTACAGATACGCAGTATTTT. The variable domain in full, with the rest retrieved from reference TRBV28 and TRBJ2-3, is DVKVTQSSRYLVKRTGEKVFLECVQDMDHENMFWYRQDPGLGLRLIYFSYDVKMKEKGDIPEGYSVSREKKERFSLILESASTNQTSMYLCASSHRQGTDTQYFGPGTRLTVL.